This T cell receptor beta chain emerged from a study of PD-L1 blockade in urothelial cancer. Background on the study: Atezolizumab, begun by patients in about 2014, was given at 1,200 mg intravenously every 3 weeks. When blood samples were assessed, the median T cell count was about 130,000. Study results and caveats: Durable-benefit patients had greater expansion of tumor-associated blood clones at 3 weeks.

The CDR3 sequence is 12 residues long. With 1 base removed from V and 7 bases from J, the gap between germline ends came to 5 bases. Germline CDR1 is MDHEN and CDR2 is SYDVKM. The investigators introduced synthetic TCR analog templates into each PCR as spikes. Generated by immunoSEQ multiplex PCR, the TCRdb table keeps only in-frame clones and is missing some. The sample has tens of thousands of clones, 75% to 85% seen once. This clone was counted a few times. Its antigen is not identified. Time point denoted: pretreatment peripheral blood. This chain joins TRBV28 and TRBJ1-5; D is undetermined. Sequences were derived from PBMCs, sampled around atezolizumab (anti-PD-L1) treatment. The clonotype originates from a man between 60 and 75 years old with urothelial cancer. In nucleotides, the CDR3 is TGTGCCAGCAGTTTATTCGTCCAGCCCCAGCATTTT. Its translation is CASSLFVQPQHF. The whole variable domain, filled in from reference TRBV28 and TRBJ1-5, reads DVKVTQSSRYLVKRTGEKVFLECVQDMDHENMFWYRQDPGLGLRLIYFSYDVKMKEKGDIPEGYSVSREKKERFSLILESASTNQTSMYLCASSLFVQPQHFGDGTRLSIL.